The next 30 T cell receptor beta chains were all read from a single sample in a study of T cell clonotyping in hematopoietic cell transplantation. Time point here: recipient sample about 28 days before transplant, after cytoreduction. Produced via immunoSEQ multiplex PCR; TCRdb's table is partial and in-frame only. The sample has about 76,000 clones, roughly 95% seen once; the top ten hold under 2%. The source material was peripheral blood mononuclear cells, sampled before stem cell transplant. The receptors shown here come from a woman aged 50 to 65 with acute myeloid leukemia. Some clones in this sample may be carry-over from other donors' samples.

CDR3 sequence: CASSPLGVDYGYTF. The CDR3 DNA follows: TGCGCCAGCAGCCCATTGGGAGTCGACTATGGCTACACCTTC. The chain employs TRBV5-1 and TRBJ1-2; D unclear. V lost 4 bases and J lost 3, with 13 bases in between. From germline, CDR1 is SGHRS and CDR2 YFSETQ. This CDR3 is 14 amino acids long.

CDR3 sequence: CASSPGQDQETQYF. CDR3 DNA: TGTGCCAGCAGCCCGGGACAGGACCAAGAGACCCAGTACTTC. The chain has TRBV7-9 and TRBJ2-5; 8 bases line up with TRBD1. Germline V gene lookup returns CDR1 SEHNR and CDR2 FQNEAQ (reference sequence). This CDR3 is 14 amino acids long. V shed 5 bases and J 0 bases; nucleotides not matched to a gene: 2.

V usage is TRBV6-1 and J usage is TRBJ2-1; D is perhaps TRBD1 (6 bases). CDR3 length: 18 amino acids. Between the trimmed V and J ends, which lost 2 bases and 7 bases, there was a span of 24 bases. In germline, CDR1 is MNHNS, CDR2 SASEGT. CDR3 sequence reads: CASSERAWPQGPLNEQFF. Here the CDR3 DNA reads TGTGCCAGCAGTGAACGTGCCTGGCCTCAGGGGCCCCTGAATGAGCAGTTCTTC.

Notes on this clone: One end of the junction is discordant with germline, which a read error may explain. This rearrangement joins TRBV7-7 to TRBJ2-5; D could derive from TRBD1 or TRBD2 (6 bases each). Germline V gives CDR1 SSHAT, CDR2 FNYEAQ (reference sequence). This CDR3 contains 16 residues. The CDR3 sequence is CASSLGVNGGTETQYF. The CDR3 DNA follows: TGTGCTAGCAGCTTAGGGGTGAACGGGGGCACGGAGACCCAGTACTTC.

The rearrangement links TRBV29-1 to TRBJ2-5; D not resolved. Between the trimmed V and J ends, which lost 4 bases and 5 bases, there was a span of 11 bases. CDR3 length: 12 amino acids. The V gene's germline CDR1 is SQVTM and CDR2 ANQGSEA. The CDR3, as DNA: TGCAGCGTTGTTTCTGGGGTCGAGACCCAGTACTTC. This encodes CSVVSGVETQYF.

This clone has just a few counts. The chain employs TRBV6-1 and TRBJ2-3, with 12 bases lining up with TRBD2. V lost 1 base and J lost 6; bases outside the gene matches: 14. The CDR3 spans 19 residues. CDR1 is MNHNS and CDR2 is SASEGT in the germline V gene. The CDR3 region is CASSEGLAGVLKGRDTQYF. For the CDR3, the DNA is TGTGCCAGCAGTGAAGGACTAGCGGGGGTTTTAAAGGGGAGGGATACGCAGTATTTT.

This clone was detected once. V gene TRBV5-8 combines with J gene TRBJ1-4; a possible D gene is TRBD1 (6 bases). V was clipped by 4 bases and J by 6 bases, with 10 bases between them. Germline CDR1 is SGHTS and CDR2 is YDEGEE. The CDR3 sequence is 13 residues long. The DNA of the CDR3 is TGTGCCAGCAGCGCCTACAGGGATGAAAAACTGTTTTTT. Translated: CASSAYRDEKLFF.

This chain joins TRBV27 and TRBJ2-7, with 7 bases that match TRBD2. With V trimmed by 5 bases and J by 2 bases, 9 bases remained unmatched. The germline V gene has CDR1 MNHEY and CDR2 SMNVEV (reference sequence). The CDR3 extends over 15 amino acids. CDR3 region: CASSPLPAGTYEQYF. The DNA for the CDR3 is TGTGCCAGCAGTCCCTTGCCAGCGGGGACCTACGAGCAGTACTTC.

This clone was seen a single time. This chain joins TRBV9 and TRBJ1-2; 9 bases are shared with TRBD1. CDR3 size: 13 residues. The J segment lost 5 bases and the V segment lost 4 bases, leaving 3 bases of the junction unmatched. In germline, CDR1 is SGDLS, CDR2 YYNGEE. The CDR3 loop reads CASSPGTGYGYTF. Here the CDR3 DNA reads TGTGCCAGCAGCCCTGGGACAGGGTATGGCTACACCTTC.

The chain joins TRBV6-1 to TRBJ2-3; 8 bases align to TRBD2. The germline V gene has CDR1 MNHNS and CDR2 SASEGT. V shed 6 bases, J shed 2 bases, and the junction held 7 bases outside the gene matches. CDR3 size: 15 residues. The CDR3 nucleotides read TGTGCCAGCAGGGAACTAGCGGAGCCCACAGATACGCAGTATTTT. Translating it yields CASRELAEPTDTQYF.

The rearrangement joins TRBV19 to TRBJ1-6; D remains unclear. Germline V gene data show CDR1 as LNHDA and CDR2 as SQIVND (reference sequence). The CDR3 is 12 residues long. Trimming left V 5 bases short and J 8 bases short, with 7 bases between. In nucleotides, the CDR3 is TGTGCCAGTAGTTGGTCGGATTCACCCCTCCACTTT. This encodes CASSWSDSPLHF.

The chain carries TRBV5-1 and TRBJ1-5; a possible D gene is TRBD1 (6 bases). The germline V gene has CDR1 SGHRS and CDR2 YFSETQ. This CDR3 has 14 residues. V was cut by 0 bases and J by 6 bases, with 10 bases left in between. The CDR3: CASSLEGGGQPQHF. The CDR3 DNA is TGCGCCAGCAGCTTGGAGGGGGGAGGTCAGCCCCAGCATTTT.

J is TRBJ2-7 and V is TRBV4-1; the D gene could be TRBD1 or TRBD2 (5 bases each). The CDR3 spans 14 residues. Between the trimmed V and J ends, which lost 2 bases and 2 bases, there was a span of 10 bases. Germline V lookup: CDR1 MGHRA, CDR2 YSYEKL. In DNA, the CDR3 is TGCGCCAGCAGCCAACGGGACGGTACCTACGAGCAGTACTTC. It codes for CASSQRDGTYEQYF.

The rearrangement uses TRBV7-2 and TRBJ1-1; 8 bases match TRBD1. There are 14 residues in the CDR3. V was clipped by 3 bases and J by 2 bases; unmatched bases: 2. Germline lookup yields CDR1 SGHTA and CDR2 FQGNSA. The CDR3 loop is CASSFTGGNTEAFF. The CDR3 bases are TGTGCCAGCAGCTTTACAGGGGGAAACACTGAAGCTTTCTTT.

The rearrangement links TRBV5-6 to TRBJ2-7, with D tentatively TRBD1 (5 bases). The CDR3 is 13 amino acids. CDR1 is SGHDT, CDR2 YYEEEE, per germline. The ends were cut back, 0 bases at V and 6 bases at J, with 10 bases in the middle. In DNA form, the CDR3 reads TGTGCCAGCAGCTTGGCCCCAGGGCGCGAGCAGTACTTC. Translating it yields CASSLAPGREQYF.

V usage is TRBV4-1 and J usage is TRBJ2-6; 11 nucleotides agree with TRBD2. Germline V gene sequence: CDR1 MGHRA, CDR2 YSYEKL. The CDR3 extends over 19 amino acids. J was trimmed by 0 bases and V by 1 base; bases with no gene match: 5. CDR3: CASSQVTSGGYSGANVLTF. In DNA, the CDR3 is TGCGCCAGCAGCCAAGTAACTAGCGGGGGTTACTCTGGGGCCAACGTCCTGACTTTC.

The chain carries TRBV6-1 and TRBJ1-2, with 9 nucleotides matching TRBD1. CDR1 MNHNS and CDR2 SASEGT come from the germline V gene. The CDR3 totals 13 residues. V dropped 5 bases and J dropped 8; count of bases not matched to a gene: 6. The CDR3 sequence is CASSTQGAQGYTF. CDR3 coding DNA: TGTGCCAGCAGTACACAGGGGGCACAGGGCTACACCTTC.

This chain links TRBV27 with TRBJ2-5, with 7 bases lining up with TRBD2. Germline CDR1 and CDR2: MNHEY and SMNVEV (reference sequence). The CDR3 contains 18 residues. Trimming removed 0 bases from V and 1 base from J; junction bases left unmatched: 11. CDR3 sequence reads: CASSLSFGGGGLQETQYF. CDR3 nucleotides: TGTGCCAGCAGTTTATCGTTTGGCGGGGGAGGCCTCCAAGAGACCCAGTACTTC.

The chain recombines TRBV2 with TRBJ2-7; 7 bases map to TRBD1. Germline CDR1 SNHLY, CDR2 FYNNEI. The junction had 4 bases not matched to a gene; V was cut back by 7 bases and J by 1 base. The CDR3 consists of 13 residues. This CDR3 is CASITGQSYEQYF. Here the CDR3 DNA reads TGTGCCAGCATAACGGGACAGTCCTACGAGCAGTACTTC.

J is TRBJ1-1 and V is TRBV25-1; 7 nucleotides line up with TRBD1. CDR1 is MGHDK and CDR2 is SYGVNS in the germline V gene. This CDR3 is built from 15 residues. The V and J ends lost 5 bases and 0 bases, in that order; junction bases with no gene match: 6. This CDR3 reads CASSLTGQMNTEAFF. As DNA, the CDR3 is TGTGCCAGCAGTCTAACGGGACAGATGAACACTGAAGCTTTCTTT.

This chain uses TRBV2 with TRBJ1-4; no definite D call. The CDR3 spans 15 residues. The germline V gene encodes CDR1 SNHLY and CDR2 FYNNEI. V was clipped by 5 bases and J by 0 bases, with 10 bases between them. The CDR3 reads CASSPGTATNEKLFF. For the CDR3, the DNA is TGTGCCAGCAGTCCAGGAACCGCAACTAATGAAAAACTGTTTTTT.

The chain couples TRBV30 to TRBJ2-2, with D tentatively TRBD1 or TRBD2 (6 bases each). The CDR3 spans 16 residues. Germline CDR1 GTSNPN, CDR2 SVGIG (reference sequence). V shed 2 bases and J shed 0 bases, with 13 bases lying between them. The CDR3: CAWSPRGLANTGELFF. In DNA form, the CDR3 reads TGTGCCTGGAGTCCCCGGGGGCTAGCGAACACCGGGGAGCTGTTTTTT.

The rearrangement links TRBV19 to TRBJ1-2, with D maybe TRBD1 (6 bases). The V end lost 5 bases, the J end lost 1 base, and 14 bases lay between the germline ends. This CDR3 is built from 15 residues. Germline V lookup: CDR1 LNHDA, CDR2 SQIVND (reference sequence). CDR3 protein: CASSQGLQYNYGYTF. The CDR3 DNA is TGTGCCAGTAGTCAGGGGCTCCAATATAACTATGGCTACACCTTC.

This rearrangement joins TRBV7-6 to TRBJ1-2; the match to TRBD1 covers 7 bases. The junction had 9 bases not matched to a gene; V was cut back by 6 bases and J by 2 bases. The CDR3 runs to 15 residues. Germline-derived CDR1 and CDR2 are SGHVS and FNYEAQ. CDR3: CASSRRQGVNYGYTF. The CDR3 nucleotides are TGTGCCAGCAGTCGCCGACAGGGAGTCAACTATGGCTACACCTTC.

V and J are TRBV7-2 and TRBJ2-5; weak D call: TRBD2 (6 bases). CDR1 is SGHTA, CDR2 FQGNSA, per germline. This CDR3 is built from 13 residues. Between the trimmed V and J ends, which lost 3 bases and 5 bases, there was a span of 10 bases. This chain's CDR3 is CASSFSGGETQYF. In nucleotides, the CDR3 is TGTGCCAGCAGCTTTAGCGGAGGCGAGACCCAGTACTTC.

This chain links TRBV6-5 with TRBJ1-5; no clear D gene. The CDR3 runs 15 residues. Germline CDR1 reads MNHEY; CDR2 reads SVGAGI. V lost 0 bases and J 3 bases, leaving 9 bases between the germline ends. Here the CDR3 DNA reads TGTGCCAGCAGTTACTCGCCGGGAATCAATCAGCCCCAGCATTTT. Translating it yields CASSYSPGINQPQHF.

This clone was observed a single time. CDR3 region: CASSVGSSSSQPQHF. The CDR3 DNA reads as TGTGCCAGCAGCGTAGGATCCTCTTCGAGTCAGCCCCAGCATTTT. The V call is TRBV5-8, the J call TRBJ1-5; D not resolved. Germline CDR1 SGHTS, CDR2 YDEGEE. This CDR3 is 15 amino acids long. Trimming stripped 4 bases from V and 6 bases from J, with 17 bases between.

V is TRBV27 and J is TRBJ2-2; D uncertain. The CDR3 extends over 13 amino acids. Germline loops: CDR1 MNHEY, CDR2 SMNVEV (reference sequence). V lost 3 bases and J 4 bases, leaving 6 bases between the germline ends. Here the CDR3 reads CASSFRRTGELFF. The CDR3 DNA sequence: TGTGCCAGCAGTTTTCGTCGCACCGGGGAGCTGTTTTTT.

J is TRBJ2-1 and V is TRBV28, with 10 bases that match TRBD1. The trim removed 0 bases at V and 3 bases at J, leaving 2 bases unmatched. Per germline, CDR1 MDHEN and CDR2 SYDVKM. There are 16 residues in the CDR3. The CDR3 region is CASSLWTGGNYNEQFF. The CDR3 nucleotides are TGTGCCAGCAGTTTATGGACAGGGGGCAACTACAATGAGCAGTTCTTC.

As to this clone: A read error may produce the germline difference seen at one junction end. This chain connects TRBV6-1 to TRBJ2-7, with a tentative D call TRBD2 (8 bases). The CDR3 contains 15 residues. From germline, CDR1 is MNHNS and CDR2 SASEGT. CDR3 DNA: TGTGCCAGCAGCGAAGTAGCGGGACAGCACTACGAGCAGTACTTC. Translating gives CASSEVAGQHYEQYF.